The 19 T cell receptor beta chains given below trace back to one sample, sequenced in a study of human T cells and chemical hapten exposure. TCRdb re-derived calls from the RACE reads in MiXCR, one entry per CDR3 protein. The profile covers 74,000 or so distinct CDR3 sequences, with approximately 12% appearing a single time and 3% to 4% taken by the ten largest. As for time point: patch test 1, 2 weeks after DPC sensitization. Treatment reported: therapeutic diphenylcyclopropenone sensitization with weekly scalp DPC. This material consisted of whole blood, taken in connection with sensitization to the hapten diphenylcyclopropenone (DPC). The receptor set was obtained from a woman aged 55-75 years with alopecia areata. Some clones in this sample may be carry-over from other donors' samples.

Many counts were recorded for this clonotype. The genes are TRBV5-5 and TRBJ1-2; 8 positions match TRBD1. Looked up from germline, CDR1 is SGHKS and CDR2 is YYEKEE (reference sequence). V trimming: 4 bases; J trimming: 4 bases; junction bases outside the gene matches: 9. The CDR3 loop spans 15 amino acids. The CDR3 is CASSGDRQGIYGYTF. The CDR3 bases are TGTGCCAGCAGCGGGGATAGACAGGGGATCTATGGCTACACCTTC.

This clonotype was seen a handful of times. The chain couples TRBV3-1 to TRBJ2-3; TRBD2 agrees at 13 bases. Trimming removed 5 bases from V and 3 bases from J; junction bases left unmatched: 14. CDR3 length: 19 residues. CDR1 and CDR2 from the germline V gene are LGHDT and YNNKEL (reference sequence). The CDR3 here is CASSFRGLAGALGTDTQYF. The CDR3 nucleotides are TGTGCCAGCAGCTTCCGTGGACTAGCGGGGGCCTTGGGGACAGATACGCAGTATTTT.

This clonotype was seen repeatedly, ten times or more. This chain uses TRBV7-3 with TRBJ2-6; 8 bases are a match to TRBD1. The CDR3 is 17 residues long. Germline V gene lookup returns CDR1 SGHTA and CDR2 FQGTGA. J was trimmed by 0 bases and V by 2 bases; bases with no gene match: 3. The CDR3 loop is CASSLQGAGSGANVLTF. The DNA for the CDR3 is TGTGCCAGCAGCTTACAGGGGGCCGGCTCTGGGGCCAACGTCCTGACTTTC.

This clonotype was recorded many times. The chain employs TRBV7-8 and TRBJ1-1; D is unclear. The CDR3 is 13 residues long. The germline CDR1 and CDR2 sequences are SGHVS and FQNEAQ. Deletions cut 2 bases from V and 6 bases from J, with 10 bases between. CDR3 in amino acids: CASSLMVEAEAFF. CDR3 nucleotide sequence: TGTGCCAGCAGCTTAATGGTTGAGGCTGAAGCTTTCTTT.

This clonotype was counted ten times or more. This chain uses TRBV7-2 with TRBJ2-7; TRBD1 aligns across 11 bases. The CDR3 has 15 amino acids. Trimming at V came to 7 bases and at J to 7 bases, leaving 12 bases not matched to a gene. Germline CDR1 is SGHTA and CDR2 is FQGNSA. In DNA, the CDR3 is TGTGCCAGCATCCCCCGGGACAGGGGGATAGAAGAGCAGTACTTC. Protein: CASIPRDRGIEEQYF.

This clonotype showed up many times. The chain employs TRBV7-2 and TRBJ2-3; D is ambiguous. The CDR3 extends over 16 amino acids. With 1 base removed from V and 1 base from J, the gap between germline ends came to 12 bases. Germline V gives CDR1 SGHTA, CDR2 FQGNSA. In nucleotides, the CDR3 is TGTGCCAGCAGCTTAGAATATGGGCTTCGCACAGATACGCAGTATTTT. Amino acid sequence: CASSLEYGLRTDTQYF.

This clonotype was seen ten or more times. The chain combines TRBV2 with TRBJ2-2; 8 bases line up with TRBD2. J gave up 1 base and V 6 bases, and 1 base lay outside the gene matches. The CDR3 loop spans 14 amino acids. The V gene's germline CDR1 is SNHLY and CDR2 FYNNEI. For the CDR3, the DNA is TGTGCCAGCAGAGCGGGGGAGAACACCGGGGAGCTGTTTTTT. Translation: CASRAGENTGELFF. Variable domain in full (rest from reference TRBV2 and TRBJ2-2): EPEVTQTPSHQVTQMGQEVILRCVPISNHLYFYWYRQILGQKVEFLVSFYNNEISEKSEIFDDQFSVERPDGSNFTLKIRSTKLEDSAMYFCASRAGENTGELFFGEGSRLTVL.

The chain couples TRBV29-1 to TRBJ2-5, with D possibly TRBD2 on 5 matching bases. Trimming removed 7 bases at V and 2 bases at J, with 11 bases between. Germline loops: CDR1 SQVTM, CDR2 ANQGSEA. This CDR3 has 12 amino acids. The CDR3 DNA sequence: TGCAGCGGCTGGGCGGGTCAAGAGACCCAGTACTTC. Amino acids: CSGWAGQETQYF.

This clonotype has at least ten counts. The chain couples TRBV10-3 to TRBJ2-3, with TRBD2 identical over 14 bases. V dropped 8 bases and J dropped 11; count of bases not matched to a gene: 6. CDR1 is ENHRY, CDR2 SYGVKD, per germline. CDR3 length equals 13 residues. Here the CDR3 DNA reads TGTGCCATCGGGACTAGCGGGGGAGAGTGGCAGTATTTT. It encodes CAIGTSGGEWQYF.

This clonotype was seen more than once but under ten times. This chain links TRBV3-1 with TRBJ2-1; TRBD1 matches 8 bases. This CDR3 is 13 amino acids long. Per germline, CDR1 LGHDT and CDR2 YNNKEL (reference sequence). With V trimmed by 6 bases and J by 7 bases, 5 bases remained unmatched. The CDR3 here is CASSLQGANEQFF. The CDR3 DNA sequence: TGTGCCAGCAGTCTGCAGGGGGCAAATGAGCAGTTCTTC.

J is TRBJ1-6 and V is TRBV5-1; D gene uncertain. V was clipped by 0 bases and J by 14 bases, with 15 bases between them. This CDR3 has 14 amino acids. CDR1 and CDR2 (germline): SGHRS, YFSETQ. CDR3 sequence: CASSLADGERALHF. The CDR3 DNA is TGCGCCAGCAGCTTGGCGGACGGGGAGAGGGCCCTCCACTTT.

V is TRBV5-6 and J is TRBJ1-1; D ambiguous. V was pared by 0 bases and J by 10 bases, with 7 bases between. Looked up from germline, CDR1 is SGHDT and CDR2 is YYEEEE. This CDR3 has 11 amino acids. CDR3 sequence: CASSLGVAAFF. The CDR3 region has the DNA TGTGCCAGCAGCTTGGGGGTTGCAGCTTTCTTT.

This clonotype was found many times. The CDR3 protein is CASSIGLGTGYSNQPQHF. The CDR3, as DNA: TGTGCCAGTAGTATAGGGCTGGGGACCGGGTATAGCAATCAGCCCCAGCATTTT. This chain joins TRBV19 and TRBJ1-5, with D possibly being TRBD1 (5 bases). Trimming took off 1 base at V and 0 bases at J, with 16 bases between the two ends. The germline gives CDR1 LNHDA, CDR2 SQIVND (reference sequence). The CDR3 spans 18 residues.

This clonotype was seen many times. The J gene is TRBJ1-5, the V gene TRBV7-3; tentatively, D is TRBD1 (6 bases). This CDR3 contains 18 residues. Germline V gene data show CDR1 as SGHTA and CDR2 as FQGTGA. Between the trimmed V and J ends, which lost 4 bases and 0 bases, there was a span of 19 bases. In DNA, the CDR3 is TGTGCCAGCAGCTCATCGACAGGTTCAGGTTATAGCAATCAGCCCCAGCATTTT. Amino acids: CASSSSTGSGYSNQPQHF.

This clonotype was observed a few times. The CDR3 sequence is CASSLQGATDTQYF. The CDR3 bases are TGCGCCAGCAGCTTACAGGGGGCTACAGATACGCAGTATTTT. The chain has TRBV5-1 and TRBJ2-3, with TRBD1 matching 9 bases. CDR1 is SGHRS and CDR2 is YFSETQ in the germline V gene. Trimming removed 2 bases from V and 3 bases from J; junction bases left unmatched: 1. The CDR3 runs 14 residues. Supplemented by reference TRBV5-1 and TRBJ2-3, the full variable domain reads KAGVTQTPRYLIKTRGQQVTLSCSPISGHRSVSWYQQTPGQGLQFLFEYFSETQRNKGNFPGRFSGRQFSNSRSEMNVSTLELGDSALYLCASSLQGATDTQYFGPGTRLTVL.

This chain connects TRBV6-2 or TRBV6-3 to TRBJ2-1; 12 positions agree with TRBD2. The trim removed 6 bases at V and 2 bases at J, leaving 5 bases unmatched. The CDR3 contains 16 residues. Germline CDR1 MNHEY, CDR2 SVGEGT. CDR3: CASSRLAGATYNEQFF. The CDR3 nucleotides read TGTGCCAGCAGCCGACTAGCGGGGGCCACCTACAATGAGCAGTTCTTC.

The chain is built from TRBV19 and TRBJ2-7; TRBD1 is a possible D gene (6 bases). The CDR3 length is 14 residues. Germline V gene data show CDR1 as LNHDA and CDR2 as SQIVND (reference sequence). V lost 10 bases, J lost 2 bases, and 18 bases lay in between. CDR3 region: CATSPKQGAYEQYF. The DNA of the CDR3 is TGTGCCACCTCCCCGAAACAGGGAGCCTACGAGCAGTACTTC. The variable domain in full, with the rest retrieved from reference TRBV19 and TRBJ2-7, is DGGITQSPKYLFRKEGQNVTLSCEQNLNHDAMYWYRQDPGQGLRLIYYSQIVNDFQKGDIAEGYSVSREKKESFPLTVTSAQKNPTAFYLCATSPKQGAYEQYFGPGTRLTVT.

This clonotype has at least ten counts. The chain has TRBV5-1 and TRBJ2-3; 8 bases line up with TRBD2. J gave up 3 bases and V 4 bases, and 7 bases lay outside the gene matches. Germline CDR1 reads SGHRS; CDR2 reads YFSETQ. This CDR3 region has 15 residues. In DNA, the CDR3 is TGCGCCAGCAGCCCCGGGACTAGTATGACAGATACGCAGTATTTT. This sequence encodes CASSPGTSMTDTQYF.

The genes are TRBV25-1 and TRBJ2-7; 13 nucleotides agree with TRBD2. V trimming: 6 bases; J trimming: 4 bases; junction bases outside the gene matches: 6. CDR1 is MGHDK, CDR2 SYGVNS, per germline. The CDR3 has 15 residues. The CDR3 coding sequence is TGTGCCAGCAGCCACCCGGGACTAGCGGGGTACGAGCAGTACTTC. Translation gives CASSHPGLAGYEQYF.